These T cell receptor beta chains were read from a single sample in a study of cytomegalovirus exposure and HLA in healthy donors. The table came from immunoSEQ multiplex PCR; TCRdb's copy has only in-frame clones and leaves some out. The table lists around 100,000 clones, approximately 70% of them singletons. What was sequenced was PBMCs. The receptor source for this set is a man aged 25-45 years in good health and CMV-seropositive. Both conserved end residues are part of each CDR3. D genes are given only for firm matches. Rows give clone size only sometimes, using once, few, many, or a class for an expanded clone.

d_gene,abundance,j_gene,v_gene,CDR3nt,CDR3aa
TRBD2,-,TRBJ2-1,TRBV5-1,TGCGCCAGCAGCTTGGTGTTAGCGGGGTACAATGAGCAGTTCTTC,CASSLVLAGYNEQFF
TRBD2,-,TRBJ2-3,TRBV19,TGTGCCAGTAGTGCCCCGACTAGCGGCACAGATACGCAGTATTTT,CASSAPTSGTDTQYF
-,-,TRBJ2-5,TRBV6-5,TGTGCCAGCCACAAGGAGGCAAGAGGTTCCCAGTACTTC,CASHKEARGSQYF
-,-,TRBJ2-2,TRBV12-5,TGTGCTAGTGGTTTTCTCTCGAACACCGGGGAGCTGTTTTTT,CASGFLSNTGELFF
TRBD1,-,TRBJ2-7,TRBV10-3,TGTGCCATCAGTGAGGGACAGGCCTTCGACGAGCAGTACTTC,CAISEGQAFDEQYF
-,-,TRBJ2-1,TRBV9,TGTGCCAGCAGCGTAGACCAGGGGGGCGGTATTGAGCAGTTCTTC,CASSVDQGGGIEQFF
-,-,TRBJ2-2,TRBV6-5,TGTGCCAGCAGTCCATCGTCGACTGCCCGGGAGCTGTTTTTT,CASSPSSTARELFF
-,few,TRBJ2-3,TRBV19,TGTGCCAGTAGTGGTATGGAGGGTCCAGATACGCAGTATTTT,CASSGMEGPDTQYF
-,-,TRBJ2-3,TRBV7-8,TGTGCCAGCAGCTTAAGTCCCGTCGGGTCCACAGATACGCAGTATTTT,CASSLSPVGSTDTQYF
-,few,TRBJ2-7,TRBV6-6,TGTGCCAGCAGCACCCTGGGGGGGGACAGGTCCTACGAGCAGTACTTC,CASSTLGGDRSYEQYF
-,-,TRBJ2-7,TRBV27,TGTGCCAGCAGTCTCGGGGGACGGATAGGTCAGCAGTACTTC,CASSLGGRIGQQYF
TRBD2,-,TRBJ2-1,TRBV11-2,TGTGCCAGCAGCTTAGTGGCGGGGGGGCTCAATGAGCAGTTCTTC,CASSLVAGGLNEQFF
-,-,TRBJ1-1,TRBV5-1,TGCGCCAGCAGTGGTGGGGGCTTTTACACTGAAGCTTTCTTT,CASSGGGFYTEAFF
-,-,TRBJ1-6,TRBV15,TGTGCCACCAGCCCCCCCCGAAGCAAGGGGGATTCACCCCTCCACTTT,CATSPPRSKGDSPLHF
TRBD2,-,TRBJ2-7,TRBV2,TGTGCCAGCAGAAAGCGGGAGTACGAGCAGTACTTC,CASRKREYEQYF
-,once,TRBJ2-1,TRBV7-9,TGTGCCAGCAGCTTGACCGTGGACTTTTCCTCCTACAATGAGCAGTTCTTC,CASSLTVDFSSYNEQFF
TRBD1,-,TRBJ2-7,TRBV5-5,TGTGCCAGCAGCTCGGACAGGATAGGGTCCTACGAGCAGTACTTC,CASSSDRIGSYEQYF
-,-,TRBJ2-5,TRBV30,TGTGCCTGGAGTACTTGGGGCGAGACCCAGTACTTC,CAWSTWGETQYF
TRBD2,many,TRBJ2-1,TRBV6-4,TGTGCCAGCAGTGACGGGACTAGCGGGGACAATGAGCAGTTCTTC,CASSDGTSGDNEQFF
TRBD1,-,TRBJ2-3,TRBV5-8,TGTGCCAGCAGCGTCGGACAGGACACAGATACGCAGTATTTT,CASSVGQDTDTQYF
-,-,TRBJ2-7,TRBV7-8,TGTGCCAGCAGCTTAGTGGGCTACGAGCAGTACTTC,CASSLVGYEQYF
TRBD1,-,TRBJ2-1,TRBV30,TGTGCCTTAAGTGACAGGGGCTACAATGAGCAGTTCTTC,CALSDRGYNEQFF
TRBD2,once,TRBJ2-3,TRBV5-4,TGTGCCGTCTGGGGAGCGGGGAACACAGATACGCAGTATTTT,CAVWGAGNTDTQYF
TRBD1,few,TRBJ1-2,TRBV7-2,TGTGCCAGCAGCGCCTACAGGGGGGGTGGCTACACCTTC,CASSAYRGGGYTF
TRBD1,-,TRBJ2-7,TRBV6-6,TGTGCCAGCAGTGCCGCCGGGACAGGGGTTAACGAGCAGTACTTC,CASSAAGTGVNEQYF
-,-,TRBJ1-2,TRBV6-1,TGTGCCAGCAGTGAACGGACATTGGGAGGATCTAACTATGGCTACACCTTC,CASSERTLGGSNYGYTF
TRBD1,few,TRBJ1-1,TRBV7-9,TGTTCCAGCAGCCCTTACAGGGGCCATGCTTTCTTT,CSSSPYRGHAFF
TRBD1,-,TRBJ1-1,TRBV5-1,TGCGCCAGCAGCGTAAGACAGGGCAGGGCTGAAGCTTTCTTT,CASSVRQGRAEAFF
-,-,TRBJ1-2,TRBV5-1,TGCGCCAGCAGCTTGGAAGGAGGGGTGGCAGACACCTTC,CASSLEGGVADTF
TRBD2,-,TRBJ2-2,TRBV6-6,TGTGCCAGCAGGACTAGCGGGGGGATCAGGGAGCTGTTTTTT,CASRTSGGIRELFF
TRBD2,-,TRBJ2-5,TRBV5-6,TGTGCCAGCAGCCGGGGGGGGCGCTTGGAGACCCAGTACTTC,CASSRGGRLETQYF
-,few,TRBJ1-1,TRBV20-1,TGCAGTGCTAGGGGGCCCACTGAAGCTTTCTTT,CSARGPTEAFF
-,-,TRBJ2-7,TRBV9,TGTGCCAGCAGCGTAGATGGCGGTGGATACGAGCAGTACTTC,CASSVDGGGYEQYF
-,few,TRBJ2-3,TRBV7-9,TGTGCCAGCAGCATCTCGGGACTGAGCACAGATACGCAGTATTTT,CASSISGLSTDTQYF
-,many,TRBJ2-7,TRBV5-4,TGTGCCAGCAGCCCCGGCAGGGGCCCCTACGAGCAGTACTTC,CASSPGRGPYEQYF
-,-,TRBJ2-7,TRBV10-1,TGCGCCACGGCCCGGGAACCCTCCTACGAGCAGTACTTC,CATAREPSYEQYF
TRBD1,-,TRBJ2-3,TRBV9,TGTGCCAGCAGCGTAGGAATTAGGGGACAGGGGAGCACAGATACGCAGTATTTT,CASSVGIRGQGSTDTQYF
TRBD2,few,TRBJ2-7,TRBV30,TGTGCCTGGACCCGCCGGGGGAGCGGGGGGAACTCCTACGAGCAGTACTTC,CAWTRRGSGGNSYEQYF
-,few,TRBJ1-5,TRBV4-1,TGCGCCAGCAGCCCAGGGACTGCAAGCAATCAGCCCCAGCATTTT,CASSPGTASNQPQHF
-,-,TRBJ2-3,TRBV2,TGTGCCAGCAGTTTTTTTAGATTAACCACAGATACGCAGTATTTT,CASSFFRLTTDTQYF
TRBD1,few,TRBJ1-1,TRBV9,TGTGCCAGCAGCGGTGGACAGGGGGCTTCCACTGAAGCTTTCTTT,CASSGGQGASTEAFF
TRBD1,-,TRBJ2-2,TRBV5-1,TGCGCCAGCAGCTTGGGGACAGGGGGCAAGGGGGAGCTGTTTTTT,CASSLGTGGKGELFF
-,-,TRBJ1-1,TRBV7-9,TGTGCCAGCAGCTTAGCTACAGGTGTCGGGGCTTTCTTT,CASSLATGVGAFF
TRBD1,-,TRBJ1-4,TRBV9,TGTGCCAGCAGCGCGACAGGGCTTAATGAAAAACTGTTTTTT,CASSATGLNEKLFF
-,few,TRBJ2-7,TRBV6-5,TGTGCCAGCAGTTACTCGCCGGACAGCTCCTACGAGCAGTACTTC,CASSYSPDSSYEQYF
-,-,TRBJ2-7,TRBV19,TGTGCCAGTAGTATACAGGGATCCTACGAGCAGTACTTC,CASSIQGSYEQYF
TRBD1,-,TRBJ1-1,TRBV6-1,TGTGCCAGCATCGGGACAGCTGAAGCTTTCTTT,CASIGTAEAFF
TRBD2,few,TRBJ2-1,TRBV6-4,TGTGCCAGCAGTGAGGGGGGACTAGCGGGGGTTCATGAGCAGTTCTTC,CASSEGGLAGVHEQFF
-,-,TRBJ2-7,TRBV4-1,TGCGCCAGCAGCCAAGCGGCTACAGGAGTAACCTACGAGCAGTACTTC,CASSQAATGVTYEQYF
-,-,TRBJ2-5,TRBV20-1,TGCAGTGCCCGAGGGGGAGAGACCCAGTACTTC,CSARGGETQYF
-,-,TRBJ2-7,TRBV27,TGTGCCAGCAGACCTACAGGGACCTACGAGCAGTACTTC,CASRPTGTYEQYF
-,-,TRBJ1-6,TRBV27,TGTGCCAGCACCCCGGCGGGAAGCTCCTATAATTCACCCCTCCACTTT,CASTPAGSSYNSPLHF
-,few,TRBJ1-2,TRBV11-2,TGTGCCAGCAGCTTCGGGATCAGGGGCCTATTGGCTAACTATGGCTACACCTTC,CASSFGIRGLLANYGYTF
-,medium-sized,TRBJ2-7,TRBV6-5,TGTGCCAGCAGTTACTCGATTAACTCGCGCGGCGAGCAGTACTTC,CASSYSINSRGEQYF
-,-,TRBJ2-7,TRBV11-2,TGTGCCAGCAGGTCGCCAGGAAGGGGATTCGAGCAGTACTTC,CASRSPGRGFEQYF